Given below is one T cell receptor (beta chain) in context. This clonotype was counted at least ten times. Its antigen is unknown. Within one base of it there is no much larger clone, and no base qualities were kept. Trimming takes 6 bases off V and 0 bases off J; junction bases not matched to a gene: 4. The CDR3 contains 14 residues, cysteine and phenylalanine counted. The kept DNA is CDR3 alone, 42 bases in frame from the first base. From the germline V gene (reference sequence), CDR1 is DFQATT and CDR2 is SNEGSKA. After antiretroviral therapy began, follow-up blood was collected from HIV-infected patients roughly three months, about 14 weeks, later. Whole blood was used without cell fractionation, so the repertoire reflected all unsorted peripheral T cells. For RNA extraction, 2 to 3 ml of peripheral blood was collected into Tempus tubes. Patients with febrile or AIDS-related illness, tumors, hepatitis B or C coinfection, immunomodulatory therapy, recent vaccination or treatment interruptions were excluded from enrollment. Residual genomic DNA was removed with the TURBO-DNase kit and globin mRNA was depleted with GLOBINclear.

Using SuperScript III with primers targeting the alpha and beta constant regions, 500 ng of RNA was reverse transcribed. Separate alpha and beta chain libraries were made by chain-specific third strand synthesis with multiplexing indices. To avoid primer bias, the protocol used one single primer pair to amplify every rearrangement within a chain, and the protocol also attached molecular barcodes to each cDNA molecule. The SP2 sequencing primer site and a random hexamer were carried on a 5' RACE adapter, to which purified cDNA was joined by T4 RNA Ligase 1. With slow temperature ramps used to favor optimal annealing, second strand synthesis was primed from the SP2 site with Phusion polymerase. Two random hexamer sequences, both added before amplification and joined together, made up the 12-nucleotide barcode of each molecule. An amplification PCR of 20 to 25 cycles with P5s and P7 primers came after a short first PCR that had added P5 and P7 adapter elements plus a second index. The libraries went through approximately 26 PCR cycles in total, were quantified on a Qubit, were sized on a Bioanalyzer, and were diluted to around 4.1 nM. Sequencing of the normalized libraries was done on an Illumina MiSeq using 2 x 250 paired-end kits. Reverse transcription reactions were cleaned up on MinElute columns and eluted into around 9.7 ul Tris-Cl. The adapter ligations were run for around 23 hours at 16 degrees C, and AMPure XP beads at a 1:1 ratio were afterwards used to clean them. The source study handled its data this way. Demultiplexed FASTQ files were processed with a modified Decombinator by which V, J, insert and barcode information was output. Sequences that shared a barcode but differed from the dominant sequence were discarded as errors, and original cDNA molecules were estimated by counting barcodes clustered at Levenshtein distance 3. The R packages ineq, vegan, igraph and RCytoscape were used for downstream analyses, together with IMGT nomenclature and CDR3 definitions. To avoid skew from clonal expansion, each TCR was counted once, and V gene usage was computed over distinct sequences. Whenever two unique CDR3 amino acid sequences within a donor differed by a single Levenshtein edit, similarity networks linked them. Published HIV-specific CDR3s (approximately 90 alpha, about 730 beta) and CMV-specific CDR3s (more than 12 alpha, around 250 beta) were compiled and searched for in the repertoires. Random subsampling to size-matched repertoires demonstrated that the decreased diversity in patients did not result from their lower sequence numbers. The public reads were reanalyzed by TCRdb: fastp trimming at Q25, MiXCR alignment, in-frame beta chains only. Records with the same CDR3 protein are collapsed into one entry carrying the most frequent genes and DNA. The V and J calls here are based on TCRdb, not the publication. In all, the sample holds 8,000 to 9,000 distinct CDR3 sequences, and 8% to 9.5% of those were seen once. About 10% of the sample belongs to the ten largest clones.

This sample stems from a study of HIV-infected patients and healthy controls (dated by TCRdb to about 2014). About the study as a whole: CD4 counts rose modestly but significantly in most of the 16 patients after three months of therapy, yet stayed below normal ranges. The CD4:CD8 ratio rose slightly, whereas CD8 counts showed no consistent shift during early therapy. An undetectable viral load was attained by 11 of 16 patients by the second bleed and by all patients after a further year of therapy. Overall T-cell lymphocytopenia was not observed in the patients, and no significant difference from controls was found in total CDR3 counts per chain. The study tested whether deep TCR repertoire sequencing of HIV patients' small blood samples could capture immune perturbation and reconstitution.

Points the paper makes about the study in general: By Jaccard index and by the count of highly shared sequences, healthy controls shared more CDR3s between individuals than HIV+ patients did. Compared with controls, HIV-infected patients showed significantly different mean usage of eight alpha and eight beta V genes. Comparisons were complicated by unequal numbers of distinct sequences between patients and controls, and rare events from HIV-infected data were overweighted by size-matching. During therapy, HIV-associated CDR3s significantly decreased in frequency, while CMV-associated CDR3s did not change significantly, though most became more frequent. Donor HLA types were not determined in the study. In HIV-infected patients, the apparent post-therapy recovery of the Gini index was not replicated in size-matched repertoire data. Alpha-beta chain pairing was not determined in the samples. Processing was restricted to sixteen HIV-infected individuals, which the authors judged to be a major constraint on the generalizability of the findings. Slight age and sex profile differences between the study cohorts did not explain the observed diversity differences. Compared with untreated HIV+ repertoires, healthy control repertoires had roughly threefold more distinct CDR3s and a higher Shannon diversity. The therapy captured by the treated samples lasted only around 3 months, arguably too short a period to observe immune reconstitution given low adult thymic output. HIV-infected repertoires showed significantly elevated mean Gini indices relative to controls, which possibly reflects oligoclonality. The dynamics of distinct T-cell subpopulations could not be separated, and sequencing depth was restricted, because whole blood was used. Alpha-chain CDR3s from MAIT cells appeared at high frequency in healthy controls but were severely depleted in HIV+ repertoires.

The input for sequencing was blood, taken during antiretroviral therapy. The TCR sequence derives from an adult with HIV infection. The chain links TRBV20-1 with TRBJ2-3, with 9 junctional bases fitting TRBD1. The DNA reads as follows: TGCAGTGCCGCGACAGGGGGGAGCACAGATACGCAGTATTTT. This sequence encodes CSAATGGSTDTQYF.